Below are 20 T cell receptor beta chains sequenced from a single sample in a study of vaccination and CD4 T cells after COVID-19. Regarding treatment: roughly 10-day PBMC culture with coronavirus spike peptide pools or control peptides (ViraFEST assay). With the Oncomine TCR Beta short-read assay, DNA from cultured CD4+ T cells was sequenced. TCRdb recomputed calls from the PCR reads with MiXCR, one row per CDR3 protein. Here the sample spans approximately 10,000 distinct CDR3 sequences, more than 65% being singletons. Antigens for these TCRs are unknown. The sequencing sample was made of CD4+ T cells from blood, cultured in vitro. All receptors come from a human donor who had recovered from COVID-19.

This clonotype was counted between two and nine times. The chain is built from TRBV15 and TRBJ1-6; TRBD1 agrees at 7 bases. The CDR3 spans 14 residues. CDR1 and CDR2 from the germline V gene are LNHNV and YYDKDF (reference sequence). J gave up 14 bases and V 4 bases, and 11 bases lay outside the gene matches. The CDR3 here is CATSTGQTGRALHF. The CDR3 region has the DNA TGTGCCACCAGCACGGGACAGACCGGTAGGGCCCTCCACTTT.

The rearrangement uses TRBV6-1 and TRBJ2-7; D uncertain. The CDR3 totals 12 residues. The germline V gene has CDR1 MNHNS and CDR2 SASEGT. V lost 10 bases, J lost 4 bases, and 14 bases lay in between. The CDR3 spells CAIADLVYEQYF. CDR3 bases: TGTGCCATCGCAGATCTGGTATACGAGCAGTACTTC.

This clonotype was detected a few times. The V call is TRBV20-1, the J call TRBJ1-5, with TRBD1 as a possible D gene (5 bases). The CDR3 is 13 amino acids. The V gene's germline CDR1 is DFQATT and CDR2 SNEGSKA (reference sequence). The germline V and J ends were trimmed by 6 bases and 6 bases, with 15 bases remaining between them. This chain's CDR3 is CSAHLGGSQPQHF. DNA for the CDR3: TGCAGTGCACACCTCGGGGGTAGTCAGCCCCAGCATTTT.

This clonotype was detected once. V and J are TRBV6-1 and TRBJ1-5; 8 bases align to TRBD1. Germline CDR1 MNHNS, CDR2 SASEGT. This CDR3 is 15 amino acids long. V shed 6 bases and J 6 bases; nucleotides not matched to a gene: 10. CDR3 sequence: CASSDPTGASQPQHF. CDR3 coding DNA: TGTGCCAGCAGCGACCCGACAGGGGCGAGTCAGCCCCAGCATTTT.

The CDR3 spells CATSDPGQGWDEQYF. CDR3 nucleotide sequence: TGTGCCACCAGTGATCCCGGACAGGGTTGGGACGAGCAGTACTTC. This chain uses TRBV24-1 with TRBJ2-7; 8 positions match TRBD1. Germline trimming cut 3 bases from V and 5 bases from J; bases unmatched to any gene: 8. Germline CDR1 reads KGHDR; CDR2 reads SFDVKD. The CDR3 is made up of 15 amino acids.

The chain uses TRBV7-2 and TRBJ1-5, with TRBD1 identical over 12 bases. Germline V gives CDR1 SGHTA, CDR2 FQGNSA. J gave up 6 bases and V 7 bases, and 7 bases lay outside the gene matches. This CDR3 is 15 amino acids long. This CDR3 reads CASTRSGQGAQPQHF. The CDR3 nucleotides are TGTGCCAGCACCCGCTCGGGACAGGGGGCTCAGCCCCAGCATTTT.

The sample holds one count of this clonotype. The chain has TRBV7-9 and TRBJ1-1; possibly TRBD1 for D (6 bases). With 5 bases removed from V and 1 base from J, the gap between germline ends came to 14 bases. There are 15 residues in the CDR3. Germline CDR1 reads SEHNR; CDR2 reads FQNEAQ (reference sequence). CDR3 sequence: CASSRVQGSNTEAFF. DNA for the CDR3: TGTGCCAGCAGCCGGGTACAGGGATCGAACACTGAAGCTTTCTTT.

This chain links TRBV20-1 with TRBJ2-7, with 8 bases lining up with TRBD2. The junction had 6 bases not matched to a gene; V was cut back by 4 bases and J by 4 bases. This CDR3 region has 13 residues. CDR1 and CDR2 from the germline V gene are DFQATT and SNEGSKA (reference sequence). The CDR3 spells CSAMTGRAYEQYF. For the CDR3, the DNA is TGCAGTGCTATGACCGGGAGGGCTTACGAGCAGTACTTC.

Concerning this clonotype itself: The junction departs from germline at one end; a sequencing error may be responsible. The V gene is TRBV11-3, the J gene TRBJ2-1, with no clear D. Germline CDR1 and CDR2: SGHNT and YENEEA. The CDR3 totals 11 residues. The CDR3 here is CASSSDNEQFF. CDR3 coding DNA: TGTGCCAGCAGCTCCGACAATGAGCAGTTCTTC.

This chain uses TRBV24-1 with TRBJ2-5; D gene unclear. CDR1 KGHDR and CDR2 SFDVKD come from the germline V gene. The CDR3 loop spans 14 amino acids. The germline V and J ends were trimmed by 6 bases and 5 bases, with 15 bases remaining between them. The CDR3, as DNA: TGTGCCACCAGTCGGTCCAACCCCGGGGAGACCCAGTACTTC. This sequence encodes CATSRSNPGETQYF.

This chain connects TRBV15 to TRBJ1-2, with D possibly being TRBD1 (5 bases). The CDR3 has 15 residues. Trimming stripped 3 bases from V and 2 bases from J, with 13 bases between. CDR1 LNHNV and CDR2 YYDKDF come from the germline V gene (reference sequence). CDR3 loop: CATSSGTLANYGYTF. DNA of the CDR3: TGTGCCACCAGCAGTGGGACTTTGGCCAACTATGGCTACACCTTC. Full variable domain (remainder filled in from reference TRBV15 and TRBJ1-2): DAMVIQNPRYQVTQFGKPVTLSCSQTLNHNVMYWYQQKSSQAPKLLFHYYDKDFNNEADTPDNFQSRRPNTSFCFLDIRSPGLGDTAMYLCATSSGTLANYGYTFGSGTRLTVV.

V and J are TRBV7-2 and TRBJ1-2, with D tentatively TRBD1 (5 bases). Trimming took 7 bases from V and 8 from J, leaving 17 bases between them. Per the germline V gene, CDR1 is SGHTA and CDR2 is FQGNSA. The CDR3 runs to 13 residues. The CDR3 sequence: CASTPDIPGGYTF. The CDR3 DNA follows: TGTGCCAGCACCCCGGACATCCCTGGGGGCTACACCTTC. Combining the CDR3 with reference TRBV7-2 and TRBJ1-2 gives the whole variable domain GAGVSQSPSNKVTEKGKDVELRCDPISGHTALYWYRQSLGQGLEFLIYFQGNSAPDKSGLPSDRFSAERTGGSVSTLTIQRTQQEDSAVYLCASTPDIPGGYTFGSGTRLTVV.

V is TRBV7-2 and J is TRBJ2-7; TRBD2 aligns across 16 bases. Germline V gives CDR1 SGHTA, CDR2 FQGNSA. The trim removed 5 bases at V and 1 base at J, leaving 11 bases unmatched. This CDR3 is built from 19 residues. The CDR3: CASSRPGTSGRAGSYEQYF. CDR3 DNA: TGTGCCAGCAGCCGCCCCGGGACTAGCGGGAGGGCCGGTTCCTACGAGCAGTACTTC.

By its share, this clonotype is medium-sized (0.01 to 0.1%). The rearrangement uses TRBV6-1 and TRBJ1-2; D unresolved. The germline CDR1 and CDR2 sequences are MNHNS and SASEGT. CDR3 length: 12 amino acids. The ends were cut back, 10 bases at V and 7 bases at J, with 16 bases in the middle. CDR3 amino acids: CAIRAPMGGYTF. The CDR3 nucleotides are TGTGCCATCCGGGCCCCCATGGGTGGCTACACCTTC.

The rearrangement links TRBV6-1 to TRBJ1-5; D is ambiguous. Trimming cost V 6 bases and J 9 bases, with 21 bases left between them. The CDR3 loop spans 15 amino acids. Germline V gene lookup returns CDR1 MNHNS and CDR2 SASEGT. The CDR3 loop reads CASRETKGRPGPQHF. CDR3 coding DNA: TGTGCCAGCAGGGAGACAAAAGGACGGCCAGGGCCCCAGCATTTT.

This chain uses TRBV6-1 with TRBJ1-5; TRBD1 matches 7 bases. With V trimmed by 7 bases and J by 2 bases, 5 bases remained unmatched. This CDR3 spans 14 amino acids. Germline CDR1 MNHNS, CDR2 SASEGT. CDR3 region: CASTKGAGNQPQHF. The CDR3 nucleotides are TGTGCCAGCACGAAGGGGGCTGGCAATCAGCCCCAGCATTTT.

The rearrangement uses TRBV24-1 and TRBJ2-2, with D maybe TRBD2 (5 bases). The V end was cut by 4 bases, the J end by 3 bases, with 14 bases between. This CDR3 contains 16 residues. CDR1 and CDR2 (germline): KGHDR, SFDVKD. The CDR3 sequence is CATSDLLPGYTGELFF. DNA for the CDR3: TGTGCCACCAGTGACCTCCTACCGGGGTACACCGGGGAGCTGTTTTTT.

This clonotype is medium-sized within its sample. The V and J genes are TRBV11-3 and TRBJ2-5; D is possibly TRBD1 (5 bases). The CDR3 spans 13 residues. Germline loops: CDR1 SGHNT, CDR2 YENEEA. V dropped 1 base and J dropped 5 bases, with 8 bases sitting between them. The CDR3, as DNA: TGTGCCAGCAGCTTAGGTCACAGGGAGACCCAGTACTTC. Protein sequence: CASSLGHRETQYF.

This clonotype was counted a few times. DNA of the CDR3: TGCAGTGCTAGGTCTGGGCAAGAGACCCAGTACTTC. Amino acid sequence: CSARSGQETQYF. The chain joins TRBV20-1 to TRBJ2-5; D gene ambiguous. Trimming cost V 3 bases and J 2 bases, with 7 bases left between them. The germline CDR1 and CDR2 sequences are DFQATT and SNEGSKA (reference sequence). This CDR3 has 12 amino acids.

This chain connects TRBV20-1 to TRBJ2-2, with D maybe TRBD2 (6 bases). The germline V gene encodes CDR1 DFQATT and CDR2 SNEGSKA (reference sequence). Trimming shortened V by 3 bases and J by 5 bases, and 10 bases separated the two germline ends. There are 13 residues in the CDR3. The CDR3 spells CSASHSGTGELFF. CDR3 in DNA: TGCAGTGCTAGTCATAGCGGAACCGGGGAGCTGTTTTTT.